The sequence of this TCR beta chain was determined in a study of blood T cell repertoires in COVID-19. Study background: There were acute and convalescent COVID-19 samples, and they came from the United States, Italy and Spain. In each case, the material was cDNA or gDNA derived from T cells, B-cell-depleted T cells, or PBMCs.

Original processing methods: Amplifying reference gene primers gave estimates of nucleated cell counts. Clones were sequenced by immunoSEQ multiplex PCR, and TCRdb holds only the in-frame ones, with some missing. For V, J and clone size, that table is used; D and trimming come from the DNA. This table holds tens of thousands of clones, 70% to 90% found once. The length of the CDR3 is 15 residues. The ends lost 4 bases at V and 6 bases at J; junction bases unmatched: 8. CDR1 is MNHNY and CDR2 is SVGAGI in the germline V gene (reference sequence). The source material was peripheral blood. The source is a man aged 55 to 70 with acute or convalescent COVID-19. V gene TRBV6-6 combines with J gene TRBJ2-1; 8 nucleotides line up with TRBD2. CDR3: CASSSRAGEGNEQFF. The CDR3 nucleotides are TGTGCCAGCAGTTCCCGAGCGGGAGAGGGCAATGAGCAGTTCTTC.